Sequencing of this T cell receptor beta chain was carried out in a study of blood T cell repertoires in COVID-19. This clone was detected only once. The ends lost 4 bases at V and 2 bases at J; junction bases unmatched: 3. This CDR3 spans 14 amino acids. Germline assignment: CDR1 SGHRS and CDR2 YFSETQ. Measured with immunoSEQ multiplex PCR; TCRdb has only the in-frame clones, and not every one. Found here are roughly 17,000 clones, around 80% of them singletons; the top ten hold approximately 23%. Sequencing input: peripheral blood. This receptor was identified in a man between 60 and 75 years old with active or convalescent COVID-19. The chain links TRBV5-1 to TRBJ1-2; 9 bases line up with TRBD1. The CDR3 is CASSPGTGNYGYTF. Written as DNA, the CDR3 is TGCGCCAGCAGCCCGGGGACAGGGAACTATGGCTACACCTTC.